One TCR beta chain is described in this entry. Amplification of TCR beta CDR3 regions used RNA transcripts. HTBI-primed first-round RT-PCR preceded second-round multiplex PCR. TCRdb called the multiplex PCR reads again in MiXCR, with one record for every CDR3 protein. The data show 260,000 or so distinct CDR3 sequences, around 42% seen once. If patients had other autoimmune diseases, uncontrolled infections, pregnancy or lactation, they were excluded. The evidence that diagnosis relied on was clinical symptoms, serum thyroxine, TRAb, thyroid ultrasound and orbital computed tomography. In germline, CDR1 is SQVTM, CDR2 ANQGSEA. J was trimmed by 5 bases and V by 5 bases; bases with no gene match: 9. This CDR3 has 14 residues. The source of the sample is a study of Graves' ophthalmopathy and Graves' hyperthyroidism. Study summary: Specimen type is peripheral blood, obtained at initial diagnosis before any treatment.

V is TRBV29-1 and J is TRBJ2-7; 10 nucleotides match TRBD1. The sequenced sample consisted of peripheral blood. The clonotype comes from an adult man with Graves' ophthalmopathy. The CDR3 DNA reads as TGCAGCGTTACTACGGGACAGGGGATCCACGAGCAGTACTTC. Its protein product is CSVTTGQGIHEQYF.